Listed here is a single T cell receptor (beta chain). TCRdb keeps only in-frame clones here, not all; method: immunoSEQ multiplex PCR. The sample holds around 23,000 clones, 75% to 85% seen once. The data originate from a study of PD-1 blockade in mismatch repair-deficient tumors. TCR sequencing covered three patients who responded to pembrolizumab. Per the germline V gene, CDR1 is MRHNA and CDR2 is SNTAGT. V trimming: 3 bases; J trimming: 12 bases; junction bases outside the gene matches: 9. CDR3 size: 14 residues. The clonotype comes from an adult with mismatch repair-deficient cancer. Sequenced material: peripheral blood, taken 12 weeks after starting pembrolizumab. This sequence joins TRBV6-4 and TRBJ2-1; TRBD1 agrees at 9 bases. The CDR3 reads CASSEKDRGRGQFF. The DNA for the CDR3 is TGTGCCAGCAGTGAAAAGGACAGGGGACGAGGGCAGTTCTTC.